The subject of this entry is one TCR beta chain. Germline CDR1 SGHRS, CDR2 YFSETQ. The CDR3 has 15 residues. The V end lost 6 bases, the J end lost 5 bases, and 18 bases lay between the germline ends. The method was immunoSEQ multiplex PCR; TCRdb's version includes in-frame clones alone and lacks a portion of them. The sample lists some 98,000 clones; around nine tenths were seen once. This entry is derived from a study of OX40 agonist ivuxolimab in advanced cancers. V gene TRBV5-1 combines with J gene TRBJ2-1; D not resolved. This sequence originates from an adult with an advanced solid tumor such as melanoma, head and neck, liver or kidney cancer. The sequences come from CD4+ or CD8+ T cells sorted from blood, collected in a trial of the OX40 agonist ivuxolimab. The CDR3 DNA follows: TGCGCCAGCACCTCCGCTTCCAGCGTACACAATGAGCAGTTCTTC. It encodes CASTSASSVHNEQFF.